The 23 T cell receptor beta chains below come from one sample, sequenced in a study of monozygotic twins with inflammatory bowel disease. TCRdb derives one entry per CDR3 protein from the 5' RACE reads, leaving out DNA. The sample shows under 200,000 distinct CDR3 sequences, and 2% to 2.5% sits with its ten largest clones. Sequenced sample: blood. The receptors originated from a human donor with ulcerative colitis or Crohn's disease, or a healthy co-twin of an affected twin (not recorded which).

The genes are TRBV28 and TRBJ1-6. This CDR3 has 11 residues. The germline CDR1 and CDR2 sequences are MDHEN and SYDVKM. The CDR3 reads CASSYNSPLHF.

V usage is TRBV4-2 and J usage is TRBJ2-5. Germline assignment: CDR1 LGHNA and CDR2 YNFKEQ. The CDR3 contains 15 residues. The CDR3 sequence is CASSPDSRYQETQYF.

CDR3 region: CATSDHTTNEKLFF. The chain recombines TRBV15 with TRBJ1-4. The CDR3 extends over 14 amino acids. Looked up from germline, CDR1 is LNHNV and CDR2 is YYDKDF (reference sequence).

The chain joins TRBV29-1 to TRBJ2-5; TCRdb's D gene call, TRBD1, goes unchecked for lack of DNA. The CDR3 totals 13 residues. Germline V gene sequence: CDR1 SQVTM, CDR2 ANQGSEA. The CDR3 is CSVGTGTEETQYF.

This sequence joins TRBV29-1 and TRBJ2-7; TCRdb returns TRBD2, unconfirmable since there is no DNA. Germline V gene lookup returns CDR1 SQVTM and CDR2 ANQGSEA. The CDR3 is made up of 13 amino acids. The CDR3 loop is CSVEASGRYEQYF.

The chain couples TRBV9 to TRBJ2-5; TCRdb indicates TRBD1, and absent DNA this call remains unverified. CDR3 length: 14 amino acids. The germline V gene encodes CDR1 SGDLS and CDR2 YYNGEE. Here the CDR3 reads CASSPGAGSETQYF.

The chain couples TRBV6-1 to TRBJ1-4. Germline V gene lookup returns CDR1 MNHNS and CDR2 SASEGT. CDR3 length: 14 residues. The CDR3 reads CASRELTTNEKLFF.

The chain couples TRBV20-1 to TRBJ2-2; the D call of TRBD1 rests on TCRdb alone, since no DNA is present to check it. This CDR3 contains 13 residues. CDR1 DFQATT and CDR2 SNEGSKA come from the germline V gene (reference sequence). CDR3 loop: CSASGKPTGELFF.

The rearrangement joins TRBV7-2 to TRBJ2-5. The CDR3 sequence is 15 residues long. Germline assignment: CDR1 SGHTA and CDR2 FQGNSA. The CDR3: CASSLSQPEAETQYF. The full variable domain, rest sourced from reference TRBV7-2 and TRBJ2-5, is GAGVSQSPSNKVTEKGKDVELRCDPISGHTALYWYRQSLGQGLEFLIYFQGNSAPDKSGLPSDRFSAERTGGSVSTLTIQRTQQEDSAVYLCASSLSQPEAETQYFGPGTRLLVL.

This chain joins TRBV20-1 and TRBJ1-5. The CDR3 is made up of 15 amino acids. Germline lookup yields CDR1 DFQATT and CDR2 SNEGSKA (reference sequence). CDR3 in amino acids: CSARGGRTGYQPQHF.

The J gene is TRBJ2-1, the V gene TRBV7-8; as DNA is missing, the TRBD1 call by TCRdb cannot be tested. The CDR3 runs 19 residues. The germline CDR1 and CDR2 sequences are SGHVS and FQNEAQ. The CDR3 is CASSYRALGIHSPYNEQFF. Looking up the rest from reference TRBV7-8 and TRBJ2-1 gives the full variable domain: GAGVSQSPRYKVAKRGQDVALRCDPISGHVSLFWYQQALGQGPEFLTYFQNEAQLDKSGLPSDRFFAERPEGSVSTLKIQRTQQEDSAVYLCASSYRALGIHSPYNEQFFGPGTRLTVL.

The CDR3 loop is CASSPGDVGNQPQHF. The chain carries TRBV5-1 and TRBJ1-5; the TRBD1 assignment by TCRdb is unverifiable without DNA. The CDR3 covers 15 residues. Germline-derived CDR1 and CDR2 are SGHRS and YFSETQ.

V and J are TRBV10-3 and TRBJ2-6; TCRdb proposes TRBD1, but this gene call is untestable without DNA. CDR3 length: 16 residues. CDR1 is ENHRY and CDR2 is SYGVKD in the germline V gene. CDR3 sequence: CAISTEGYSGANVLTF.

The V and J genes are TRBV7-9 and TRBJ2-7. The CDR3 spans 13 residues. Germline lookup yields CDR1 SEHNR and CDR2 FQNEAQ (reference sequence). This chain's CDR3 is CASSLLERWEQYF.

V and J are TRBV4-2 and TRBJ2-7; as DNA is missing, the TRBD2 call by TCRdb cannot be tested. Germline assignment: CDR1 LGHNA and CDR2 YNFKEQ. This CDR3 has 17 residues. The CDR3 here is CASSQVGTSGSLYEQYF.

This CDR3 reads CASSQDKTEEKLFF. This sequence joins TRBV4-2 and TRBJ1-4. The CDR3 is 14 amino acids. In germline, CDR1 is LGHNA, CDR2 YNFKEQ.

The chain couples TRBV30 to TRBJ2-2; TCRdb reports TRBD1, a call that lacks DNA to check it against. Germline CDR1 is GTSNPN and CDR2 is SVGIG (reference sequence). The CDR3 loop spans 14 amino acids. The CDR3 loop is CAWSKQGNTGELFF.

This chain links TRBV12-3 or TRBV12-4 with TRBJ2-1; TCRdb's D call of TRBD1 is untestable without DNA. The CDR3 is 14 residues long. CDR3 in amino acids: CASSPDRFYNEQFF.

The chain joins TRBV5-1 to TRBJ2-7; lacking DNA, the TRBD1 call made by TCRdb goes unchecked. Germline CDR1 and CDR2: SGHRS and YFSETQ. This CDR3 has 11 amino acids. The CDR3 here is CASLPDFEQYF.

This sequence joins TRBV4-3 and TRBJ1-1; absent DNA, TCRdb's TRBD1 call cannot be checked. The CDR3 runs to 14 residues. Germline lookup yields CDR1 LGHNA and CDR2 YSLEER. The CDR3: CASSWDSLNTEAFF.

The gene calls are TRBV19 and TRBJ2-1; TCRdb's assignment of TRBD1 cannot be checked, as there is no DNA. The germline gives CDR1 LNHDA, CDR2 SQIVND (reference sequence). The CDR3 loop spans 15 amino acids. The CDR3 region is CASSKGTGRYNEQFF.

The rearrangement joins TRBV20-1 to TRBJ2-2. This CDR3 has 14 residues. Germline lookup yields CDR1 DFQATT and CDR2 SNEGSKA (reference sequence). The CDR3 region is CSVGLVGNTGELFF.

The chain links TRBV27 to TRBJ2-7. Germline V gives CDR1 MNHEY, CDR2 SMNVEV (reference sequence). This CDR3 comprises 14 residues. The CDR3 is CASSIAGESYEQYF.